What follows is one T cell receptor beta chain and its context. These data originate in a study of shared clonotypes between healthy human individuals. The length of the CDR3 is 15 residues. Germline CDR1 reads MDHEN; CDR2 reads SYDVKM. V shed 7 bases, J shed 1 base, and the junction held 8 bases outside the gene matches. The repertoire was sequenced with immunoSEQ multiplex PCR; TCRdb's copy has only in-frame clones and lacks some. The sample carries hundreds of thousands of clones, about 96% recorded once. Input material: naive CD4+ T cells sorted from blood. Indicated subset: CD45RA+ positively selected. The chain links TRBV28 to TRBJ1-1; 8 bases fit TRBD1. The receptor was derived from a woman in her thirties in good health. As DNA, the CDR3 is TGTGCCAGCACTCACAGGGGGGCCGGGAACACTGAAGCTTTCTTT. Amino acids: CASTHRGAGNTEAFF.